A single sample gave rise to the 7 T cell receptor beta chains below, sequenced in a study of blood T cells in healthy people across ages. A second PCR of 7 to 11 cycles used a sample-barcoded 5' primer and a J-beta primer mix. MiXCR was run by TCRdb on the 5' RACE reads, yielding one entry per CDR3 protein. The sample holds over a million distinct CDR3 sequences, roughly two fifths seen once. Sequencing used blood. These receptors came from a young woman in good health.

The CDR3 region has the DNA TGTGCCAGCAGCCACCTAGCGGGAGTGAGCAATGAGCAGTTCTTC. This gives the protein CASSHLAGVSNEQFF. The rearrangement joins TRBV7-4 to TRBJ2-1; 10 nucleotides line up with TRBD2. V shed 5 bases and J 6 bases; nucleotides not matched to a gene: 7. The CDR3 runs 15 residues. Germline V gives CDR1 SGHVT, CDR2 SQSDAQ.

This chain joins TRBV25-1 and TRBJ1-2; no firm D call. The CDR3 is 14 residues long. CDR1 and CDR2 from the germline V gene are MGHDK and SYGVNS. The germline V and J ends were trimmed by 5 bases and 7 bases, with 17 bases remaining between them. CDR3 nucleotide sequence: TGTGCCAGCAGTCCGTCCGCTGTGGAGGGTGGCTACACCTTC. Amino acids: CASSPSAVEGGYTF.

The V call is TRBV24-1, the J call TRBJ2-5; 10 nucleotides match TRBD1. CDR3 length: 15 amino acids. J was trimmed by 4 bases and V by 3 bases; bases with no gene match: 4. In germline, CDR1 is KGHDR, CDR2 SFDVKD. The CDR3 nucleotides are TGTGCCACCAGTGATCCCCGACAGGGGGCAGAGACCCAGTACTTC. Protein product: CATSDPRQGAETQYF.

CDR3 bases: TGTGCCAGCTCACCCCTTGGACTAGCCTACAATGAGCAGTACTTC. Translation gives CASSPLGLAYNEQYF. The V gene is TRBV18, the J gene TRBJ2-7; 8 bases are a match to TRBD2. J was trimmed by 7 bases and V by 3 bases; bases with no gene match: 11. Germline CDR1 reads KGHSH; CDR2 reads LQKENI. CDR3 length: 15 amino acids.

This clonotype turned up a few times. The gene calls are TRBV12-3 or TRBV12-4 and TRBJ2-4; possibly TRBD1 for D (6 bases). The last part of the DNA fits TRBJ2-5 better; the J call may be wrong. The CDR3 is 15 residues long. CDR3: CASSFTGRFGETQYF. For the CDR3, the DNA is TGTGCCAGCAGTTTCACAGGGAGATTTGGAGAGACCCAGTACTTC.

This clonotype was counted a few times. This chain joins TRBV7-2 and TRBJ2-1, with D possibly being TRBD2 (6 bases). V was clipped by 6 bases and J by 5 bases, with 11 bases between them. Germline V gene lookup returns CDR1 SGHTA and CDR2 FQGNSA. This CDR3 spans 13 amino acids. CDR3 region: CASRSGLNNEQFF. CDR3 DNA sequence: TGTGCCAGCAGGTCGGGACTTAACAATGAGCAGTTCTTC.

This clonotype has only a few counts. CDR3 DNA sequence: TGTGCCAGCAGCTTAAGGCCGGGAGGAAAGAGAGATACGCAGTATTTT. It encodes CASSLRPGGKRDTQYF. The chain combines TRBV7-2 with TRBJ2-3; 7 bases are a match to TRBD2. The CDR3 extends over 16 amino acids. The V gene end was trimmed by 2 bases and the J gene end by 5 bases; junction bases not matched to a gene: 10. The V gene's germline CDR1 is SGHTA and CDR2 FQGNSA.